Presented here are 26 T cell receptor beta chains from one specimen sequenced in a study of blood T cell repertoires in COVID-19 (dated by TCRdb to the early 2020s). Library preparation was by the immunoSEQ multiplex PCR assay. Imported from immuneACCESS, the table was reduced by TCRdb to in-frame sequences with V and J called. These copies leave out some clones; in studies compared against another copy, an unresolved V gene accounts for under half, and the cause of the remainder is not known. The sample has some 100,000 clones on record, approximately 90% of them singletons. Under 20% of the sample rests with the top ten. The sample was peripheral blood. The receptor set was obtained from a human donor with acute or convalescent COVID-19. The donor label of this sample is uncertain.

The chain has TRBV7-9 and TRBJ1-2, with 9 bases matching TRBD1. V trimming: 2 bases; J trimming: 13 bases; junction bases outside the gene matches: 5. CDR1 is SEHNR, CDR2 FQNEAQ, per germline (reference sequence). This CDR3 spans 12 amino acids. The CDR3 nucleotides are TGTGCCAGCAGCTTAAGACAGGGGGTCGGCACCTTC. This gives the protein CASSLRQGVGTF.

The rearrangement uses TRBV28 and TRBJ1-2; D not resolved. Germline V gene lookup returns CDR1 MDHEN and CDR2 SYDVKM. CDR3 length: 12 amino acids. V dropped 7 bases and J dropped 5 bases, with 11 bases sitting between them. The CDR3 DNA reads TGTGCCAGCAATGAGGGCGGTTATGGCTACACCTTC. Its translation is CASNEGGYGYTF.

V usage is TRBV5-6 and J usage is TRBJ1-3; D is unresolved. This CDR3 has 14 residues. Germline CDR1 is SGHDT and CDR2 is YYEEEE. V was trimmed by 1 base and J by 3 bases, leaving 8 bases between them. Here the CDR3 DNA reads TGTGCCAGCAGCTTGAGCCCATTTGGAAACACCATATATTTT. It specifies CASSLSPFGNTIYF.

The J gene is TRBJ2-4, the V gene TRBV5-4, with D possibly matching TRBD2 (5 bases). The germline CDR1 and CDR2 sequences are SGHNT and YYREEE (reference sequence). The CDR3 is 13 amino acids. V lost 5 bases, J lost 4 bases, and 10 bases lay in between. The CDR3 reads CASSPGEKNIQYF. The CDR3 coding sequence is TGTGCCAGCAGTCCCGGGGAAAAAAACATTCAGTACTTC.

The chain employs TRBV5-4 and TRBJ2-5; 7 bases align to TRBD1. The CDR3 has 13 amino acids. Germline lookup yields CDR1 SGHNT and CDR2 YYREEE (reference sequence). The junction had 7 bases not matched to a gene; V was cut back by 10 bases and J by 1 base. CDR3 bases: TGTGCCGGGAGAAGACAGGGCCAAGAGACCCAGTACTTC. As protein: CAGRRQGQETQYF.

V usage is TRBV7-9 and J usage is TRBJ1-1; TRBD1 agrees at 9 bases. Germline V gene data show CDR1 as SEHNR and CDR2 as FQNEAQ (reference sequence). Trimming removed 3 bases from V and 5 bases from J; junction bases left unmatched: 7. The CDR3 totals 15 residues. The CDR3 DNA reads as TGTGCCAGCAGCTTGGGGACAGGGAGATTGACTGAAGCTTTCTTT. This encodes CASSLGTGRLTEAFF.

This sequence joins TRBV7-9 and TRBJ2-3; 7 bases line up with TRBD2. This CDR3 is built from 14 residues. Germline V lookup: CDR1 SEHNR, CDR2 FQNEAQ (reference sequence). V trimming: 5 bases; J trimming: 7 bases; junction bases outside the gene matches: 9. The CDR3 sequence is CASSGGGVRYTQYF. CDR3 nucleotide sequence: TGTGCCAGCAGCGGCGGGGGAGTACGATATACGCAGTATTTT.

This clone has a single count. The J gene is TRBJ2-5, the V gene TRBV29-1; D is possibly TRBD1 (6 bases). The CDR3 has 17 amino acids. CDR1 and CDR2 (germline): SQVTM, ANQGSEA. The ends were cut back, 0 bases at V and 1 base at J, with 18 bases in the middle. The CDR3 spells CSVEDLLFDRFQETQYF. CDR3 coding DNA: TGCAGCGTTGAAGACCTCCTCTTCGACAGGTTCCAAGAGACCCAGTACTTC.

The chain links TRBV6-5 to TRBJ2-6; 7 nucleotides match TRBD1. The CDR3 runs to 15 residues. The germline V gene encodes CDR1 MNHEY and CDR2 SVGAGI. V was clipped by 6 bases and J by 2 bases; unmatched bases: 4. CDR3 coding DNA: TGTGCCAGCAGAACCGGGACAGCTGGGGCCAACGTCCTGACTTTC. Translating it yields CASRTGTAGANVLTF.

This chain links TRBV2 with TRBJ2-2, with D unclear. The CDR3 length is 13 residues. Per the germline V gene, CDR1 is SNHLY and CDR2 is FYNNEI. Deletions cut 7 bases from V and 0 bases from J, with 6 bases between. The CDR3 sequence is CASIYPNTGELFF. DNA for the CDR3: TGTGCCAGCATTTATCCGAACACCGGGGAGCTGTTTTTT.

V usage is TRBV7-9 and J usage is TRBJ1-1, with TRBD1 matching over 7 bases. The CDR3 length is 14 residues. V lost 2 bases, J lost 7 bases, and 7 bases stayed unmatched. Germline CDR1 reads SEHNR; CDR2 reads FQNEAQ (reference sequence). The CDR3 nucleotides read TGTGCCAGCAGCTTATTCAGTGGACAGGATGAAGCTTTCTTT. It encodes CASSLFSGQDEAFF.

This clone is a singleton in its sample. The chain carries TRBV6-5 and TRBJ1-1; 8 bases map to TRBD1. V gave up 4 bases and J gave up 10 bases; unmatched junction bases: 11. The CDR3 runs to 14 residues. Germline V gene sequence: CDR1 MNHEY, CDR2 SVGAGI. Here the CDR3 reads CASSSGQGLYGAFF. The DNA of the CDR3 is TGTGCCAGCAGTTCTGGACAGGGTCTATATGGAGCTTTCTTT.

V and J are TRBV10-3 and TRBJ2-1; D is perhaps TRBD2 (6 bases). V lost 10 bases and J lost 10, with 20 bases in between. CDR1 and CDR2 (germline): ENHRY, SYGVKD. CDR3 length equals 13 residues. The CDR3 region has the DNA TGTGCCACTAGGTGGGACTCCGAACAAGAGCAGTTCTTC. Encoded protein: CATRWDSEQEQFF.

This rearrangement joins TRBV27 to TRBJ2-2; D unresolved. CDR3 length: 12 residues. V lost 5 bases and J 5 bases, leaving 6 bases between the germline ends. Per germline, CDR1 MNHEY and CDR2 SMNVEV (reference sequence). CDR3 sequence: CASSVLTGELFF. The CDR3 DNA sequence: TGTGCCAGCAGTGTATTAACCGGGGAGCTGTTTTTT.

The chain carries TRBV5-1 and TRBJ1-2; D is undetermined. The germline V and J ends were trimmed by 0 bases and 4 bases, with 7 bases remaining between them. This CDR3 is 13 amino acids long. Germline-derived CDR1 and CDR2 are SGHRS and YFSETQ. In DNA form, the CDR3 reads TGCGCCAGCAGCTTGGACACCGCCTATGGCTACACCTTC. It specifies CASSLDTAYGYTF.

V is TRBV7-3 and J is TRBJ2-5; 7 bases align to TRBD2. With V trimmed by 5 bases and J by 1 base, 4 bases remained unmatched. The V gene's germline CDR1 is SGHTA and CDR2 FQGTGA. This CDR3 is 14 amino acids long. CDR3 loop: CASSRWGGQETQYF. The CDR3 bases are TGTGCCAGCAGCCGTTGGGGGGGCCAAGAGACCCAGTACTTC.

CDR3 nucleotide sequence: TGTGCCAGCAGTTACGGACAGGGCACGAACACTGAAGCTTTCTTT. This codes for CASSYGQGTNTEAFF. The chain links TRBV6-5 to TRBJ1-1; TRBD1 aligns across 8 bases. J lost 1 base, V lost 2 bases, and 3 bases had no gene match. CDR3 size: 15 residues. CDR1 is MNHEY, CDR2 SVGAGI, per germline.

The CDR3 sequence is CASSPPGVDQETQYF. The DNA for the CDR3 is TGTGCCAGCAGCCCTCCGGGGGTGGACCAAGAGACCCAGTACTTC. This chain connects TRBV5-6 to TRBJ2-5; D possibly corresponds to TRBD2 (6 bases). Germline values: CDR1 SGHDT, CDR2 YYEEEE. There are 15 residues in the CDR3. V shed 4 bases and J shed 0 bases, with 13 bases lying between them.

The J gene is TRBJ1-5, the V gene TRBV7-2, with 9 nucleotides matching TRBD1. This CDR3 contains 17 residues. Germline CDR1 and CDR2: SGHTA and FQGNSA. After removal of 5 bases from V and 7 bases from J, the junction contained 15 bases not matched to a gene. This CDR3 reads CASSPGTGGVWRQPQHF. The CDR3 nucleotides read TGTGCCAGCAGCCCAGGAACAGGGGGCGTATGGAGGCAGCCCCAGCATTTT. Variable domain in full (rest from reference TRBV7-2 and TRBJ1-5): GAGVSQSPSNKVTEKGKDVELRCDPISGHTALYWYRQSLGQGLEFLIYFQGNSAPDKSGLPSDRFSAERTGGSVSTLTIQRTQQEDSAVYLCASSPGTGGVWRQPQHFGDGTRLSIL.

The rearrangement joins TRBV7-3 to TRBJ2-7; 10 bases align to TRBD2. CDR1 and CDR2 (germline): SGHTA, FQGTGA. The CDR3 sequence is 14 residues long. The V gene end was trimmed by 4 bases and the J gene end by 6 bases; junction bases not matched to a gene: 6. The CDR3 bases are TGTGCCAGCAGCTATAGCGGGGGGCTGAGCGAGCAGTACTTC. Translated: CASSYSGGLSEQYF.

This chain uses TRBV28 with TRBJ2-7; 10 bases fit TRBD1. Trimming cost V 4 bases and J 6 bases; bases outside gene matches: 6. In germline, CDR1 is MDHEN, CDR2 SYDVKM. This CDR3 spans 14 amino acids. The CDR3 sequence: CASSSGTGVGEQYF. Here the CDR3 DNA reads TGTGCCAGCAGTTCGGGGACAGGGGTTGGCGAGCAGTACTTC.

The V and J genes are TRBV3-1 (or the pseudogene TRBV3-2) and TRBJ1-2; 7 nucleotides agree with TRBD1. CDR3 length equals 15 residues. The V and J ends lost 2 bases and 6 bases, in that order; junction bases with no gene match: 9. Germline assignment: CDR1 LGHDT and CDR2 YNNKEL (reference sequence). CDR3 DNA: TGTGCCAGCAGCCAACGGGACAGAATGCTAAATGGCTACACCTTC. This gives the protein CASSQRDRMLNGYTF.

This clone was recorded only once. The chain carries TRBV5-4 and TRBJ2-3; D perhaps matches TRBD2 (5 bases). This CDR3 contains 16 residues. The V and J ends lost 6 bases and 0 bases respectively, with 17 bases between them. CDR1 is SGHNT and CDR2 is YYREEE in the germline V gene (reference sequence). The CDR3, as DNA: TGTGCCAGCAATAACGAGGGCCCTGGAAGCACAGATACGCAGTATTTT. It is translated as CASNNEGPGSTDTQYF.

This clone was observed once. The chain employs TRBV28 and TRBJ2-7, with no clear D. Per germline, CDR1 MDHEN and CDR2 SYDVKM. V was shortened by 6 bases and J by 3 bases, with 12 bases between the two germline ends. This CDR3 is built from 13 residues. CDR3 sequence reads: CASRYQRNYEQYF. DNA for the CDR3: TGTGCCAGCAGGTATCAGAGGAACTACGAGCAGTACTTC.

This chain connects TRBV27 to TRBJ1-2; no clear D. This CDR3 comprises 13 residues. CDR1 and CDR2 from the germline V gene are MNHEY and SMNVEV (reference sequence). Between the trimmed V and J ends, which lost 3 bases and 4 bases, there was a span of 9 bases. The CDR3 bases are TGTGCCAGCAGTTTTTTACGGGGCTATGGCTACACCTTC. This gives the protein CASSFLRGYGYTF.

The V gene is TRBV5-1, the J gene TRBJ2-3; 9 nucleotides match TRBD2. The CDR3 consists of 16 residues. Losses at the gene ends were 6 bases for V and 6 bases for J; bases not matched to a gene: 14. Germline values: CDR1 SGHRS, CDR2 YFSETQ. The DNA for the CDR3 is TGCGCCAGCAACCCAAGTATTGAGACTAGCGGCGATACGCAGTATTTT. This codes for CASNPSIETSGDTQYF.